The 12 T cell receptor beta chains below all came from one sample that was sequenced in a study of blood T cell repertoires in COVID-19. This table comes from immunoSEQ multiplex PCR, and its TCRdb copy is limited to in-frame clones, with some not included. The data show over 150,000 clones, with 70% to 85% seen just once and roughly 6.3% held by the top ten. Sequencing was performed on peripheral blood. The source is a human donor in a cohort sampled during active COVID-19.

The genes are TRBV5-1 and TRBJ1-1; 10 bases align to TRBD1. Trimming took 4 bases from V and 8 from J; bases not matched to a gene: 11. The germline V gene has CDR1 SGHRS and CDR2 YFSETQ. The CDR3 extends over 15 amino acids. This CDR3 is CASSPTGQGGREAFF. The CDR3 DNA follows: TGCGCCAGCAGCCCCACCGGACAGGGGGGAAGAGAAGCTTTCTTT.

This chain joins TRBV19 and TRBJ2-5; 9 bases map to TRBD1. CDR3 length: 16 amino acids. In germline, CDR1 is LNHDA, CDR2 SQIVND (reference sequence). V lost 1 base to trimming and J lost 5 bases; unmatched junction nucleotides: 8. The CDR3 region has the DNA TGTGCCAGTAGTATAGGGGGGGACAGGGATACGGAGACCCAGTACTTC. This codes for CASSIGGDRDTETQYF.

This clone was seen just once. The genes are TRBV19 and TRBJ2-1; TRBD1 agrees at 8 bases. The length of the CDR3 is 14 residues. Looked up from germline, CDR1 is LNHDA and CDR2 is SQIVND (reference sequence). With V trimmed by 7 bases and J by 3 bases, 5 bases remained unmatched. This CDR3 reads CASMDRDRYNEQFF. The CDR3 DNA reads TGTGCCAGTATGGACAGGGACCGCTACAATGAGCAGTTCTTC.

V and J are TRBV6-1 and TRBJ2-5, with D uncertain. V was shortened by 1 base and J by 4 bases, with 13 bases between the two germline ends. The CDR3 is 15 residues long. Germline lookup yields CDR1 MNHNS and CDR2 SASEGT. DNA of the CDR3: TGTGCCAGCAGTGAAGGAACCACCCCGGTAGAGACCCAGTACTTC. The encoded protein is CASSEGTTPVETQYF.

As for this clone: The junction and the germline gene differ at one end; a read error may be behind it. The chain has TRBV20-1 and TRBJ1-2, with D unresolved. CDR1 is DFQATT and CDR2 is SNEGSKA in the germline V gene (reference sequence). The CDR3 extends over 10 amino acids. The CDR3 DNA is TGCAGTGCTAGAGAGAAGGAGGGCTACTTC. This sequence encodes CSAREKEGYF.

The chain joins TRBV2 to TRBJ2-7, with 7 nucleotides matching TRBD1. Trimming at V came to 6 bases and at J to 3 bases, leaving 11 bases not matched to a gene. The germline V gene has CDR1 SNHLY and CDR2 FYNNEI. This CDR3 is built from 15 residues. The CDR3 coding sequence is TGTGCCAGCAGCTCCGGGACAGAAATCAACTACGAGCAGTACTTC. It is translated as CASSSGTEINYEQYF.

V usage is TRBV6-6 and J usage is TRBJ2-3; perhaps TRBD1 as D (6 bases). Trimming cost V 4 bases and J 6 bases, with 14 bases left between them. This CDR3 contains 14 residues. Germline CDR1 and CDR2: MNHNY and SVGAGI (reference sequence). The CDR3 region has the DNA TGTGCCAGCAGTTTCGGACAGCTACGGGATACGCAGTATTTT. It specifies CASSFGQLRDTQYF.

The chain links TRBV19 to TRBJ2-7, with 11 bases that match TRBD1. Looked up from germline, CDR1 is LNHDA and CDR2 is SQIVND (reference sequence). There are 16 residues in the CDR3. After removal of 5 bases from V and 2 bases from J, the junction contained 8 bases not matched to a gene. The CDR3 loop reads CASSVGQGAPPYEQYF. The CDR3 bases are TGTGCCAGTAGTGTTGGACAGGGGGCCCCTCCCTACGAGCAGTACTTC.

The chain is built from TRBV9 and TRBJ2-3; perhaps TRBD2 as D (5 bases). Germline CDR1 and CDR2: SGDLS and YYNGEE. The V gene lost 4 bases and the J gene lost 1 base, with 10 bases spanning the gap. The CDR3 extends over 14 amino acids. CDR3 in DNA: TGTGCCAGCAGCCTGGAGGCTGGCACAGATACGCAGTATTTT. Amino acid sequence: CASSLEAGTDTQYF.

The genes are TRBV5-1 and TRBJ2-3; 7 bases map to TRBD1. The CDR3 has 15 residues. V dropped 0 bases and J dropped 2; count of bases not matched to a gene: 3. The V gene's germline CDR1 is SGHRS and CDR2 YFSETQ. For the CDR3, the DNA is TGCGCCAGCAGCTTGGACGGACAGGACACAGATACGCAGTATTTT. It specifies CASSLDGQDTDTQYF.

The CDR3 region has the DNA TGTGCCAGTAGCTTCGGTGGACAGATAATCACTGAAGCTTTCTTT. Its protein is CASSFGGQIITEAFF. V and J are TRBV19 and TRBJ1-1; weak D call: TRBD1 (6 bases). Germline V gene lookup returns CDR1 LNHDA and CDR2 SQIVND (reference sequence). This CDR3 region has 15 residues. The V end was cut by 6 bases, the J end by 4 bases, with 18 bases between.

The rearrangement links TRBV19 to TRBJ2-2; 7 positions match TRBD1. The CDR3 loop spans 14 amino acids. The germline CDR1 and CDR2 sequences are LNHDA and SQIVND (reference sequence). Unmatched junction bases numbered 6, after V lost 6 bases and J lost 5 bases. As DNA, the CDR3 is TGTGCCAGTAGGTTAAACAGGGGTACCGGGGAGCTGTTTTTT. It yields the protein CASRLNRGTGELFF.